This T cell receptor beta chain originates from a study of identifying expanded T cells in peripheral blood. Study-level findings and limits: Technical replicates showed around 1.3 changed clones; about 2 weeks 15 to 20; four weeks 19.

Of note for this clone: The target antigen is unknown.

Germline V gene data show CDR1 as SGHTA and CDR2 as FQGNSA. The V end was cut by 3 bases, the J end by 4 bases, with 4 bases between. The CDR3 spans 12 residues. Profiled with immunoSEQ multiplex PCR; TCRdb holds only in-frame clones, not every one. The repertoire holds 80,000 or so clones, 84% seen once, with 18% in the top ten. Sequenced sample: blood. The sequence was collected from a person aged 18 to 69 in good health. V usage is TRBV7-2 and J usage is TRBJ1-5; D remains ambiguous. In DNA form, the CDR3 reads TGTGCCAGCAGCTTCGCGAATCAGCCCCAGCATTTT. Translated: CASSFANQPQHF.